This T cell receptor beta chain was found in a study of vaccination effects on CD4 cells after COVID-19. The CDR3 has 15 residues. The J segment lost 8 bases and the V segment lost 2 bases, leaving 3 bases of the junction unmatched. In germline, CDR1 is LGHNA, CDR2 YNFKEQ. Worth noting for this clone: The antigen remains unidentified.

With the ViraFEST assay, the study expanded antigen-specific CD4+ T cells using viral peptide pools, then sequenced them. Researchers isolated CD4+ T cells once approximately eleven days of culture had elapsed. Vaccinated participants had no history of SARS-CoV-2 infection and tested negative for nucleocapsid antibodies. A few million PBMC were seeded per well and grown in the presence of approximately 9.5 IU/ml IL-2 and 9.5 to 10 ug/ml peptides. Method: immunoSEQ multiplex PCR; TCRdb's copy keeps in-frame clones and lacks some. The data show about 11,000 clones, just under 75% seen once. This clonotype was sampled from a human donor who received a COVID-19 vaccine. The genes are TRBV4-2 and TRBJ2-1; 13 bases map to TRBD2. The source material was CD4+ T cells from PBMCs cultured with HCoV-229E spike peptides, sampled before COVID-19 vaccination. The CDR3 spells CASSQTSGGADEQFF. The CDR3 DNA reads TGTGCCAGCAGCCAAACTAGCGGGGGGGCAGATGAGCAGTTCTTC.